Listed below are T cell receptor beta chains from one sample, sequenced in a study of CD8+CD57+ T cells in acquired aplastic anemia. MiXCR, applied by TCRdb to the reads, yields one record per CDR3 protein. This table holds about 180,000 distinct CDR3 sequences, roughly 63% found once. The sequenced sample was sorted CD4+, CD8+, or CD8+CD57+ T cells (not recorded which) from PBMCs. Receptors were obtained from a human donor with aplastic anemia. The CDR3 runs from the conserved cysteine through the conserved F or W. A D gene is named only where the DNA matches it firmly. Expanded clones are given a class, and other clones once, few, many or no size at all.

D	V	J	size	DNA	CDR3
TRBD2	TRBV25-1	TRBJ2-3	NA	TGTGCCAGCAGTGACTGGACTAGCCGATACGGGAGAGATACGCAGTATTTT	CASSDWTSRYGRDTQYF
NA	TRBV9	TRBJ2-1	many	TGTGCCAGCAGCGTAGAAGGTGGCTCCTACAATGAGCAGTTCTTC	CASSVEGGSYNEQFF
NA	TRBV12-3/TRBV12-4	TRBJ2-2	many	TGTGCCAGCAGCCCTCAGAACGGGGAGCTGTTTTTT	CASSPQNGELFF
TRBD1	TRBV7-8	TRBJ1-6	NA	TGTGCCAGCAGCTTAGTGAGTCGGTGGGGGGACAGGGTCTGGGGTTCACCCCTCCACTTT	CASSLVSRWGDRVWGSPLHF
TRBD1	TRBV10-3	TRBJ2-2	NA	TGTGCCACAGAATTAGGGGGCGGAAACACCGGGGAGCTGTTTTTT	CATELGGGNTGELFF
NA	TRBV7-2	TRBJ2-3	NA	TGTGCCAGCAGCTTGTCGGGACTGCACACAGATATGCAGTATTTT	CASSLSGLHTDMQYF
NA	TRBV15	TRBJ1-2	NA	TGTGGCACCAGCAGGGAGGAGGGGGGATATGGCTACACCTTC	CGTSREEGGYGYTF
TRBD1	TRBV7-9	TRBJ2-3	NA	TGTGCCAGCAGCCTCCGACAGGGGACGGCAGATACGCAGTATTTT	CASSLRQGTADTQYF
TRBD1	TRBV5-1	TRBJ2-7	NA	TGCGCCAGCAGCTCGGACACAGGGGGCGTCCCCTACGAGCAGTACTTC	CASSSDTGGVPYEQYF
TRBD2	TRBV20-1	TRBJ2-1	NA	TGCAGTGCCACCGGGACTAGCGTAAATGAGCAGTTCTTC	CSATGTSVNEQFF
NA	TRBV24-1	TRBJ1-1	NA	TGTGCCACCAGTGATGACGGAGGAGTGGAGAACACTGAAGCTTTCTTT	CATSDDGGVENTEAFF
NA	TRBV9	TRBJ2-3	NA	TGTGCCAGCAGCGTAGATGCAGGGAACGCAGATACGCAGTATTTT	CASSVDAGNADTQYF
NA	TRBV19	TRBJ1-5	once	TGTGCCAGTAACGGTGGGAATCAGCCCCAGCATTTT	CASNGGNQPQHF
TRBD1	TRBV27	TRBJ2-7	NA	TGTGCCAGCAGTTTATCTCGGACAGGGATAAACGAGCAGTACTTC	CASSLSRTGINEQYF
NA	TRBV5-1	TRBJ1-1	NA	TGCGCCAGCAGCTCCGGACCGTTCGGAACCATGAACACTGAAGCTTTCTTT	CASSSGPFGTMNTEAFF
NA	TRBV10-3	TRBJ2-2	once	TGTGCCATCAGTGAGTCGGCAGGGTCGAACACCGGGGAGCTGTTTTTT	CAISESAGSNTGELFF
TRBD1	TRBV24-1	TRBJ1-2	NA	TGTGCCACCAGTGATGGGACAGGCTATGGCTACACCTTC	CATSDGTGYGYTF
NA	TRBV29-1	TRBJ2-7	NA	TGCAGTGCCGAACATTACTACGAGCAGTACTTC	CSAEHYYEQYF
TRBD2	TRBV7-9	TRBJ2-3	NA	TGTGCCAGCAGCAGGACTAGGGGAGATACGCAGTATTTT	CASSRTRGDTQYF
NA	TRBV6-4	TRBJ1-6	many	TGTGCCAGCAGTGAGACCGACTCCTATAATTCACCCCTCCACTTT	CASSETDSYNSPLHF
NA	TRBV24-1	TRBJ1-2	NA	TGTGCCACCAGTGATTTGGACAGGACTTATGGCTACACCTTC	CATSDLDRTYGYTF
TRBD1	TRBV7-3	TRBJ1-6	few	TGTGCCAGCAGCTCCGGGACAGCAAATTCACCCCTCCACTTT	CASSSGTANSPLHF
TRBD1	TRBV25-1	TRBJ2-3	NA	TGTGCCACCTCCCGGGACAGGGTTACAGATACGCAGTATTTT	CATSRDRVTDTQYF
TRBD1	TRBV29-1	TRBJ2-7	NA	TGCAGCGTTGAAGAGGACAGGGGGTGGGCCTACGAGCAGTACTTC	CSVEEDRGWAYEQYF
NA	TRBV19	TRBJ2-6	NA	TGTGCCAGTAGTAATGGGGCCAACGTCCTGACTTTC	CASSNGANVLTF
NA	TRBV20-1	TRBJ1-2	NA	TGCAGTGCTACTATTGCAGGTTCCTATGGCTACACCTTC	CSATIAGSYGYTF
NA	TRBV20-1	TRBJ2-1	NA	TGCAGTGCTAGGGATGCCGAGCACAACTCCTACAATGAGCAGTTCTTC	CSARDAEHNSYNEQFF
TRBD2	TRBV7-6	TRBJ2-5	NA	TGTGCCAGCAGCTTAGTGTCGGGGGGGGAGACCCAGTACTTC	CASSLVSGGETQYF
TRBD2	TRBV5-4	TRBJ2-7	NA	TGTGCCAGCAGCTTGGAAGGGACTAACTCAGGGCAGTACTTC	CASSLEGTNSGQYF
TRBD2	TRBV5-8	TRBJ2-7	NA	TGTGCCAGCAGCTTGGATGGGGGGGGGAAAGGCTCCTACGAGCAGTACTTC	CASSLDGGGKGSYEQYF
TRBD1	TRBV20-1	TRBJ1-5	NA	TGCAGTGCTAGAGCTTATGGACAGGCCGCCTCCAATCAGCCCCAGCATTTT	CSARAYGQAASNQPQHF
NA	TRBV7-4	TRBJ2-6	once	TGTGCCAGCAGCTTCCTAGGCGCGGGGGCCAACTCTGGGGCCAACGTCCTGACTTTC	CASSFLGAGANSGANVLTF
NA	TRBV7-2	TRBJ1-4	NA	TGTGCCAGCAGATTCGAAGGGGAAAAACTGTTTTTT	CASRFEGEKLFF
TRBD1	TRBV2	TRBJ1-5	NA	TGTGCCAGCAGTGAAGACAGGGGTGGACAGCCCCAGCATTTT	CASSEDRGGQPQHF
NA	TRBV20-1	TRBJ2-5	NA	TGCAGTGCTAGAGCCCGGGGGGAGACCCAGTACTTC	CSARARGETQYF
TRBD1	TRBV9	TRBJ2-7	NA	TGTGCCAGCAGCGCGCCGGGACAGGGGAGAAACGAGCAGTACTTC	CASSAPGQGRNEQYF
NA	TRBV7-9	TRBJ2-3	NA	TGTGCCAGCATTAAGGCCACAGATACGCAGTATTTT	CASIKATDTQYF
NA	TRBV7-3	TRBJ1-5	NA	TGTGCCAGCAGCTTAGTACTGGGGCAGCCCCAGCATTTT	CASSLVLGQPQHF
NA	TRBV7-9	TRBJ2-1	NA	TGTGCCAGCAGTATCAACGGTCGATCCCAGTTCTTC	CASSINGRSQFF
TRBD2	TRBV7-2	TRBJ2-7	NA	TGTGCCAGCAGCCCCCCGGGACTAGCAATCTACGAGCAGTACTTC	CASSPPGLAIYEQYF
NA	TRBV19	TRBJ2-7	NA	TGTGCCAGTAACGGTGAGGGATACGAGCAGTACTTC	CASNGEGYEQYF
NA	TRBV11-2	TRBJ2-7	many	TGTGCCAGCAGAAGACTGGACAGAAGTTACGAGCAGTACTTC	CASRRLDRSYEQYF
NA	TRBV29-1	TRBJ1-1	NA	TGCAGCGTTGGAGCAAACACTGAAGCTTTCTTT	CSVGANTEAFF
NA	TRBV7-9	TRBJ2-6	NA	TGTGCCAGCAGCCGGGGGGCCGTCTCTGGGGCCAACGTCCTGACTTTC	CASSRGAVSGANVLTF
TRBD1	TRBV7-9	TRBJ2-1	NA	TGTGCCAGCAGCGGGACAGTGCCAGGCCACAATGAGCAGTTCTTC	CASSGTVPGHNEQFF
TRBD1	TRBV20-1	TRBJ1-2	NA	TGCAGTGCACAAGACAGGGGGCAAGGCTACACCTTC	CSAQDRGQGYTF
TRBD1	TRBV20-1	TRBJ1-5	once	TGCAGTGCTAGCCCGGGACAGCCTAATCAGCCCCAGCATTTT	CSASPGQPNQPQHF
NA	TRBV5-1	TRBJ1-3	NA	TGCGCCAGCAGCTCGGGACCGCAAGACTCTGGAAACGCCATATATTTT	CASSSGPQDSGNAIYF
TRBD2	TRBV20-1	TRBJ2-2	NA	TGCAGTGCTTTAGCGGGAGTAGGCACCGGGGAGCTGTTTTTT	CSALAGVGTGELFF
TRBD1	TRBV7-4	TRBJ2-3	NA	TGTGACAGCAGCCCACAGGGGGGTCCAGATACGCAGTATTTT	CDSSPQGGPDTQYF
NA	TRBV6-4	TRBJ2-7	few	TGTGCCAGCAGTGAACAGGCCCAAGAGACTCAGTACTTC	CASSEQAQETQYF
NA	TRBV7-2	TRBJ2-7	NA	TGTGCCAGCAGCTTAGCTCCGACTAAGGAGCAGTACTTC	CASSLAPTKEQYF
TRBD2	TRBV9	TRBJ2-1	NA	TGTGCCAGCAGCGTTAGACTAGCGGGGGACAATGAGCAGTTCTTC	CASSVRLAGDNEQFF